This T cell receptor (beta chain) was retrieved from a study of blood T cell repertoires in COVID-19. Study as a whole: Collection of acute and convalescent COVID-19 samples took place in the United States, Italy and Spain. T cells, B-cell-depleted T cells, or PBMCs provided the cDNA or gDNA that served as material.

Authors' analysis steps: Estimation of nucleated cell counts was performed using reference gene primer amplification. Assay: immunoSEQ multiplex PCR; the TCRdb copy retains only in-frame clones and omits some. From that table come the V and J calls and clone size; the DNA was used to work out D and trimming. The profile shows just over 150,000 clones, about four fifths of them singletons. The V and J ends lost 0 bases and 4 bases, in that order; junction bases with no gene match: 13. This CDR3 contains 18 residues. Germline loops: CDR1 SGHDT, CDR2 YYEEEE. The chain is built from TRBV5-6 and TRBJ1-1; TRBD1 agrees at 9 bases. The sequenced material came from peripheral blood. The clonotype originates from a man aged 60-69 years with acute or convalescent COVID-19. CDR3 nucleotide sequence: TGTGCCAGCAGCTTGGCCGTTTCGAAGACAGGGGGAGTCACTGAAGCTTTCTTT. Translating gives CASSLAVSKTGGVTEAFF.